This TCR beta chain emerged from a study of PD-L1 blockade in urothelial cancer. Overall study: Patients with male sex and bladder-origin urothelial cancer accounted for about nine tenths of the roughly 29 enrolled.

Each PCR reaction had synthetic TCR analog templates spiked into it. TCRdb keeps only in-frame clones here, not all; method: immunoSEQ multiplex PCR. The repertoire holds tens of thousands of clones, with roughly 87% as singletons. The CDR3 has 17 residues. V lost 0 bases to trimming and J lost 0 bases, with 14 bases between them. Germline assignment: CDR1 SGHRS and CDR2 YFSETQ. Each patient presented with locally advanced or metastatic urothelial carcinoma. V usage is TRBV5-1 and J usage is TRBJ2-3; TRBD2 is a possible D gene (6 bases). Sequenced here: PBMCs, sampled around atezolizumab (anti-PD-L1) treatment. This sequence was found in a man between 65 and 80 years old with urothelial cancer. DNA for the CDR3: TGCGCCAGCAGCTTGGCCGCGGGGTCGCCTAGCACAGATACGCAGTATTTT. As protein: CASSLAAGSPSTDTQYF.